These 20 T cell receptor beta chains came from one sample sequenced in a study of blood T cell repertoires in COVID-19. Sequenced by immunoSEQ multiplex PCR; TCRdb stores in-frame clones only, minus some. The sample shows about 190,000 clones, roughly 82% of them seen only once. Sequencing was carried out using peripheral blood. Receptor source: a woman under 40 with acute or convalescent COVID-19.

The CDR3 DNA sequence: TGTGCCAGCAGCTTAGCTGGGGGGGGGTCTTCCTACGAGCAGTACTTC. The encoded protein is CASSLAGGGSSYEQYF. V usage is TRBV7-2 and J usage is TRBJ2-7; 7 positions agree with TRBD2. Trimming removed 0 bases from V and 1 base from J; junction bases left unmatched: 6. CDR1 and CDR2 from the germline V gene are SGHTA and FQGNSA. This CDR3 has 16 amino acids.

This chain links TRBV30 with TRBJ2-3; 8 bases match TRBD2. This CDR3 region has 15 residues. Germline V lookup: CDR1 GTSNPN, CDR2 SVGIG (reference sequence). The V gene end was trimmed by 0 bases and the J gene end by 4 bases; junction bases not matched to a gene: 6. CDR3 in DNA: TGTGCCTGGAGTGTACTCCGGGGGGGGGCAGATACGCAGTATTTT. Residues: CAWSVLRGGADTQYF.

This clone turned up a few times. V usage is TRBV7-6 and J usage is TRBJ1-3; maybe TRBD1 (5 bases). V was clipped by 0 bases and J by 2 bases, with 11 bases between them. CDR3 length: 16 residues. Germline V gives CDR1 SGHVS, CDR2 FNYEAQ. The chain's CDR3 is CASSLATVGAGNTIYF. CDR3 DNA sequence: TGTGCCAGCAGCTTAGCAACCGTAGGGGCTGGAAACACCATATATTTT.

The chain combines TRBV11-2 with TRBJ2-3; 13 positions agree with TRBD2. Germline CDR1 SGHAT, CDR2 FQNNGV. This CDR3 has 17 amino acids. V trimming: 5 bases; J trimming: 0 bases; junction bases outside the gene matches: 5. CDR3 in DNA: TGTGCCAGCAGCCTCGGACTAGCGGGGGAAAGCACAGATACGCAGTATTTT. Protein sequence: CASSLGLAGESTDTQYF.

The J gene is TRBJ2-7, the V gene TRBV7-8; 8 positions match TRBD1. The CDR3 sequence is 14 residues long. Per germline, CDR1 SGHVS and CDR2 FQNEAQ. The trim removed 3 bases at V and 6 bases at J, leaving 7 bases unmatched. DNA of the CDR3: TGTGCCAGCAGCTTTAGACAGGGGTTCCGCGAGCAGTACTTC. Translation: CASSFRQGFREQYF.

The genes are TRBV9 and TRBJ1-2, with D possibly TRBD1 on 5 matching bases. This CDR3 spans 14 amino acids. V gave up 0 bases and J gave up 5 bases, with 11 bases separating them. Looked up from germline, CDR1 is SGDLS and CDR2 is YYNGEE. DNA of the CDR3: TGTGCCAGCAGCGTAGAGCTCAGGGATTATGGCTACACCTTC. Translated: CASSVELRDYGYTF. Drawing the rest from reference TRBV9 and TRBJ1-2, the complete variable domain is DSGVTQTPKHLITATGQRVTLRCSPRSGDLSVYWYQQSLDQGLQFLIQYYNGEERAKGNILERFSAQQFPDLHSELNLSSLELGDSALYFCASSVELRDYGYTFGSGTRLTVV.

This rearrangement joins TRBV27 to TRBJ1-2; TRBD1 matches 7 bases. Unmatched junction bases numbered 8, after V lost 6 bases and J lost 4 bases. Germline V gives CDR1 MNHEY, CDR2 SMNVEV (reference sequence). There are 14 residues in the CDR3. CDR3 in DNA: TGTGCCAGCAGAAGACAGGGAAAGGGCTATGGCTACACCTTC. This encodes CASRRQGKGYGYTF.

The CDR3 spells CASSVQGLVAETQYF. In nucleotides, the CDR3 is TGTGCCAGCAGTGTCCAGGGACTAGTTGCCGAGACCCAGTACTTC. The V call is TRBV2, the J call TRBJ2-5; 8 bases agree with TRBD2. The CDR3 spans 15 residues. Germline CDR1 is SNHLY and CDR2 is FYNNEI. Germline trimming cut 4 bases from V and 5 bases from J; bases unmatched to any gene: 9.

The chain has TRBV7-9 and TRBJ2-7; TRBD2 is a possible D gene (6 bases). V lost 4 bases, J lost 8 bases, and 15 bases lay in between. The CDR3 contains 13 residues. From germline, CDR1 is SEHNR and CDR2 FQNEAQ (reference sequence). The CDR3 spells CASSSGPGDQQYF. The CDR3 nucleotides are TGTGCCAGCAGCTCGGGCCCGGGAGATCAGCAGTACTTC.

The V and J genes are TRBV10-2 and TRBJ1-5, with D tentatively TRBD1 (6 bases). This CDR3 contains 16 residues. The germline gives CDR1 WSHSY, CDR2 SAAADI. The V end lost 7 bases, the J end lost 1 base, and 17 bases lay between the germline ends. The CDR3 here is CASMDRGGASNQPQHF. The CDR3 DNA reads TGCGCCAGCATGGACCGAGGGGGGGCGAGCAATCAGCCCCAGCATTTT.

This sequence joins TRBV28 and TRBJ1-4, with D perhaps TRBD1 (6 bases). Trimming cost V 6 bases and J 10 bases, with 15 bases left between them. CDR1 is MDHEN, CDR2 SYDVKM, per germline. This CDR3 comprises 13 residues. As DNA, the CDR3 is TGTGCCAGCAGGGGGGCAGGGTCTGGAAAACTGTTTTTT. This gives the protein CASRGAGSGKLFF.

V and J are TRBV28 and TRBJ1-2; TRBD1 is a possible D gene (5 bases). CDR1 is MDHEN, CDR2 SYDVKM, per germline. V was trimmed by 4 bases and J by 8 bases, leaving 14 bases between them. The CDR3 loop spans 13 amino acids. The CDR3 here is CASSSGGLLGYTF. CDR3 nucleotides: TGTGCCAGCAGTTCCGGGGGACTTCTAGGCTACACCTTC.

The chain employs TRBV4-2 and TRBJ2-5; 10 nucleotides match TRBD2. Germline CDR1 reads LGHNA; CDR2 reads YNFKEQ. The junction had 12 bases not matched to a gene; V was cut back by 2 bases and J by 9 bases. The CDR3 runs 16 residues. CDR3 sequence (DNA): TGTGCCAGCAGCCAACCTCTCCTAGCGGGGGCCCCCGCCCAGTACTTC. Protein: CASSQPLLAGAPAQYF.

This chain links TRBV30 with TRBJ1-2; D is perhaps TRBD1 (5 bases). The germline V gene has CDR1 GTSNPN and CDR2 SVGIG (reference sequence). V shed 2 bases and J shed 2 bases, with 12 bases lying between them. There are 14 residues in the CDR3. The CDR3 here is CAWSPLQGNYGYTF. The CDR3 DNA reads as TGTGCCTGGAGTCCACTTCAGGGAAACTATGGCTACACCTTC. The full variable domain, with the rest looked up from reference TRBV30 and TRBJ1-2, is SQTIHQWPATLVQPVGSPLSLECTVEGTSNPNLYWYRQAAGRGLQLLFYSVGIGQISSEVPQNLSASRPQDRQFILSSKKLLLSDSGFYLCAWSPLQGNYGYTFGSGTRLTVV.

CDR3 amino acids: CSVFRGSSYEQYF. CDR3 coding DNA: TGCAGCGTTTTCAGGGGTAGCTCCTACGAGCAGTACTTC. The chain is built from TRBV29-1 and TRBJ2-7; the D gene is possibly TRBD1 (6 bases). Deletions cut 5 bases from V and 0 bases from J, with 11 bases between. The germline CDR1 and CDR2 sequences are SQVTM and ANQGSEA. The CDR3 is 13 residues long.

This clone was counted a single time. This chain links TRBV28 with TRBJ1-4, with TRBD1 matching over 7 bases. Germline V gene lookup returns CDR1 MDHEN and CDR2 SYDVKM. The junction had 0 bases not matched to a gene; V was cut back by 6 bases and J by 2 bases. The CDR3 is made up of 13 amino acids. CDR3 sequence: CASSRGTNEKLFF. DNA for the CDR3: TGTGCCAGCAGCAGGGGGACTAATGAAAAACTGTTTTTT.

The rearrangement uses TRBV7-9 and TRBJ1-4; no clear D. The CDR3 has 13 amino acids. Looked up from germline, CDR1 is SEHNR and CDR2 is FQNEAQ (reference sequence). V lost 1 base, J lost 11 bases, and 11 bases lay in between. The CDR3 region is CASSLGSSRKLFF. The DNA of the CDR3 is TGTGCCAGCAGCTTAGGGAGCAGCCGGAAACTGTTTTTT.

The V gene is TRBV9, the J gene TRBJ2-1; D gene uncertain. Trimming took 0 bases from V and 6 from J, leaving 7 bases between them. Germline V gives CDR1 SGDLS, CDR2 YYNGEE. This CDR3 region has 13 residues. As DNA, the CDR3 is TGTGCCAGCAGCGTAGTGAGTGGCAATGAGCAGTTCTTC. Amino acids: CASSVVSGNEQFF. The full variable domain, in which reference TRBV9 and TRBJ2-1 provide the parts outside the CDR3, is DSGVTQTPKHLITATGQRVTLRCSPRSGDLSVYWYQQSLDQGLQFLIQYYNGEERAKGNILERFSAQQFPDLHSELNLSSLELGDSALYFCASSVVSGNEQFFGPGTRLTVL.

This clone was found once. This rearrangement joins TRBV19 to TRBJ1-5; 8 bases are shared with TRBD1. With 7 bases clipped from V and 2 bases from J, the junction kept 4 bases outside the gene matches. This CDR3 has 14 residues. CDR1 and CDR2 from the germline V gene are LNHDA and SQIVND (reference sequence). In nucleotides, the CDR3 is TGTGCCAGTACCAAGACAGGGGGCAATCAGCCCCAGCATTTT. Its translation is CASTKTGGNQPQHF.

The V and J genes are TRBV2 and TRBJ1-1; D call uncertain. There are 15 residues in the CDR3. V shed 3 bases and J shed 4 bases, with 15 bases lying between them. Germline V lookup: CDR1 SNHLY, CDR2 FYNNEI. The CDR3 DNA is TGTGCCAGCAGTGAGGGTTACAGTTCGCTCACTGAAGCTTTCTTT. Translating gives CASSEGYSSLTEAFF.